What follows is one T cell receptor (beta chain) and its context. These data are taken from a study of blood T cells in healthy people across ages. Germline V gives CDR1 SGHTA, CDR2 FQGNSA. CDR3 length: 14 residues. Between the trimmed V and J ends, which lost 6 bases and 13 bases, there was a span of 19 bases. A second PCR, run for about 7 to 11 cycles, used a sample-barcoded 5' primer plus a J-beta primer mix. MiXCR, run by TCRdb on the 5' RACE reads, gives a single entry per CDR3 protein. Among hundreds of thousands of distinct CDR3 sequences listed, 32% were seen once. This receptor was taken from an elderly woman in good health. The chain has TRBV7-2 and TRBJ1-6; D perhaps matches TRBD1 (5 bases). Sequencing was done on a sample of blood. This chain's CDR3 is CASRRPGLQLPLHF. The CDR3 region has the DNA TGTGCCAGCAGGAGGCCGGGACTTCAATTGCCCCTCCACTTT.